These 19 T cell receptor beta chains originate from one sample sequenced in a study of blood T cell repertoires in COVID-19. This table comes from immunoSEQ multiplex PCR, and its TCRdb copy is limited to in-frame clones, with some not included. The sample records a few hundred thousand clones, around 93% being singletons. Sequencing was done on a sample of PBMCs or T cells enriched from blood (not recorded which). The receptor set was obtained from a human donor in a cohort exposed to, infected with or recovered from COVID-19 (not recorded which). The donor label of this sample is uncertain.

The chain links TRBV28 to TRBJ2-7, with a possible D match to TRBD1 (5 bases). CDR1 MDHEN and CDR2 SYDVKM come from the germline V gene. The V end was cut by 4 bases, the J end by 1 base, with 26 bases between. The CDR3 is 19 amino acids. CDR3 DNA sequence: TGTGCCAGCAGTTCCCTCCGGCTGACTGGGCGTAGGGGTTCCTACGAGCAGTACTTC. This gives the protein CASSSLRLTGRRGSYEQYF.

The rearrangement links TRBV7-9 to TRBJ1-5; 7 positions match TRBD1. The V gene end was trimmed by 1 base and the J gene end by 5 bases; junction bases not matched to a gene: 2. The CDR3 loop spans 14 amino acids. Germline V gene data show CDR1 as SEHNR and CDR2 as FQNEAQ (reference sequence). The CDR3 DNA reads as TGTGCCAGCAGCTTAGGGACAGGCCATCAGCCCCAGCATTTT. The encoded protein is CASSLGTGHQPQHF.

The rearrangement joins TRBV9 to TRBJ2-1, with no clear D. The V end lost 7 bases, the J end lost 9 bases, and 14 bases lay between the germline ends. CDR3 size: 12 residues. Looked up from germline, CDR1 is SGDLS and CDR2 is YYNGEE. This CDR3 reads CASSRSPPEQFF. CDR3 in DNA: TGTGCCAGCTCGCGATCCCCCCCTGAGCAGTTCTTC.

The chain has TRBV5-1 and TRBJ2-5, with 7 bases that match TRBD1. CDR3 length: 15 residues. CDR1 is SGHRS, CDR2 YFSETQ, per germline. The V segment lost 2 bases and the J segment 4 bases; nucleotides outside the gene matches: 8. CDR3 sequence: CASSLRYRGGETQYF. In nucleotides, the CDR3 is TGCGCCAGCAGCTTAAGATACAGGGGCGGAGAGACCCAGTACTTC.

The sample holds one count of this clone. The DNA for the CDR3 is TGTGCCAGCAGCTGTCATCCGGGACAGGGGTGCCACGAGCAGTACTTC. Translated, it gives CASSCHPGQGCHEQYF. The chain couples TRBV7-8 to TRBJ2-7; TRBD1 agrees at 10 bases. The CDR3 has 16 residues. CDR1 and CDR2 (germline): SGHVS, FQNEAQ. Losses at the gene ends were 4 bases for V and 5 bases for J; bases not matched to a gene: 11.

The chain combines TRBV6-5 with TRBJ1-1, with D possibly being TRBD1 (6 bases). The germline gives CDR1 MNHEY, CDR2 SVGAGI. The CDR3 totals 16 residues. Trimming removed 4 bases from V and 1 base from J, with 16 bases in between. CDR3 in DNA: TGTGCCAGCAGTTCCGGACTCAGGACAGAGAACACTGAAGCTTTCTTT. Translation gives CASSSGLRTENTEAFF.

The gene calls are TRBV2 and TRBJ1-1, with 7 bases that match TRBD1. V dropped 7 bases and J dropped 5; count of bases not matched to a gene: 7. Germline CDR1 reads SNHLY; CDR2 reads FYNNEI. This CDR3 spans 13 amino acids. The CDR3 here is CASTWDRTTEAFF. The CDR3 region has the DNA TGTGCCAGCACCTGGGACAGAACGACTGAAGCTTTCTTT. Drawing the rest from reference TRBV2 and TRBJ1-1, the complete variable domain is EPEVTQTPSHQVTQMGQEVILRCVPISNHLYFYWYRQILGQKVEFLVSFYNNEISEKSEIFDDQFSVERPDGSNFTLKIRSTKLEDSAMYFCASTWDRTTEAFFGQGTRLTVV.

This clone has a handful of counts. The chain links TRBV2 to TRBJ2-2; D is possibly TRBD2 (6 bases). Trimming left V 7 bases short and J 4 bases short, with 13 bases between. CDR3 length: 14 residues. Germline values: CDR1 SNHLY, CDR2 FYNNEI. The chain's CDR3 is CASILNSGTGELFF. DNA for the CDR3: TGTGCCAGCATCCTTAATAGCGGCACCGGGGAGCTGTTTTTT.

This chain joins TRBV5-4 and TRBJ1-2, with D maybe TRBD1 (5 bases). The V gene lost 4 bases and the J gene lost 4 bases, with 17 bases spanning the gap. CDR1 is SGHNT and CDR2 is YYREEE in the germline V gene (reference sequence). CDR3 length: 15 amino acids. DNA for the CDR3: TGTGCCAGCAGCATTGGGACTGGAGGGATCTATGGCTACACCTTC. Translating gives CASSIGTGGIYGYTF.

This chain connects TRBV4-3 to TRBJ2-3; D is undetermined. There are 14 residues in the CDR3. Germline CDR1 LGHNA, CDR2 YSLEER. With 0 bases removed from V and 9 bases from J, the gap between germline ends came to 13 bases. The CDR3 region is CASSQDEVQKTQYF. Written as DNA, the CDR3 is TGCGCCAGCAGCCAAGATGAGGTGCAGAAAACGCAGTATTTT.

Points on this clone: The limits of the CDR3 on the DNA are not certain, so only TCRdb's listed CDR3 is given. This chain's CDR3 is CASSPSGQGTTEAFF. The rearrangement joins TRBV5-1 to TRBJ1-1; TRBD1, the table's D call, lacks a check against the DNA. Germline V CDR1 and CDR2: SGHRS, YFSETQ. The CDR3 length equals 15 residues, ends included.

With respect to this clone: Other DNA sequences in the sample encode the same CDR3. The chain combines TRBV7-3 with TRBJ2-1; 12 bases fit TRBD2. Germline CDR1 SGHTA, CDR2 FQGTGA. CDR3 size: 15 residues. The V and J ends lost 5 bases and 9 bases, in that order; junction bases with no gene match: 8. The CDR3 reads CASSALGLAGGEQFF. The DNA for the CDR3 is TGTGCCAGCAGCGCCCTGGGACTAGCGGGTGGTGAGCAGTTCTTC.

This clone was found once. V usage is TRBV24-1 and J usage is TRBJ1-1, with D possibly matching TRBD1 (5 bases). This CDR3 has 17 residues. The germline V gene has CDR1 KGHDR and CDR2 SFDVKD. V was trimmed by 5 bases and J by 1 base, leaving 19 bases between them. The DNA of the CDR3 is TGTGCCACCAGTGCGGAGGGGATGGGTGGCCGGAACACTGAAGCTTTCTTT. This gives the protein CATSAEGMGGRNTEAFF.

The J gene is TRBJ1-1, the V gene TRBV4-3; D is ambiguous. Between the trimmed V and J ends, which lost 1 base and 0 bases, there was a span of 12 bases. Germline CDR1 LGHNA, CDR2 YSLEER. This CDR3 contains 16 residues. CDR3 nucleotides: TGCGCCAGCAGCCAAGGTACCGGACTTCTGAACACTGAAGCTTTCTTT. Residues: CASSQGTGLLNTEAFF.

V and J are TRBV11-1 and TRBJ2-5; 8 bases agree with TRBD1. Trimming at V came to 5 bases and at J to 2 bases, leaving 1 base not matched to a gene. Looked up from germline, CDR1 is SGHAT and CDR2 is FQDESV (reference sequence). The CDR3 consists of 13 residues. DNA of the CDR3: TGTGCCAGCAGCCGGGACAGGCAAGAGACCCAGTACTTC. It codes for CASSRDRQETQYF.

This clone was counted a single time. The chain uses TRBV24-1 and TRBJ2-2; TRBD1 agrees at 9 bases. The CDR3 runs to 16 residues. V was pared by 4 bases and J by 7 bases, with 9 bases of the junction left unmatched. Germline V lookup: CDR1 KGHDR, CDR2 SFDVKD. DNA for the CDR3: TGTGCCACCAGTGACCCTGGGACAGGGATGGACGGGGAGCTGTTTTTT. Translating it yields CATSDPGTGMDGELFF.

This sequence joins TRBV4-2 and TRBJ2-1; TRBD2 matches 12 bases. V shed 0 bases, J shed 4 bases, and the junction held 10 bases outside the gene matches. This CDR3 comprises 19 residues. Looked up from germline, CDR1 is LGHNA and CDR2 is YNFKEQ. In DNA form, the CDR3 reads TGTGCCAGCAGCCAAGATCAGGGTCTAGCGGGGGGGACTTACAATGAGCAGTTCTTC. Translated: CASSQDQGLAGGTYNEQFF.

This chain connects TRBV9 to TRBJ2-7; no clear D. The CDR3 is 13 residues long. Trimming took off 4 bases at V and 4 bases at J, with 12 bases between the two ends. The germline CDR1 and CDR2 sequences are SGDLS and YYNGEE. The CDR3 bases are TGTGCCAGCAGCAGAATCTACGGGTACGAGCAGTACTTC. Amino acid sequence: CASSRIYGYEQYF.

This clone was recorded once. This chain connects TRBV6-5 to TRBJ1-1; D not resolved. The CDR3 length is 14 residues. Per the germline V gene, CDR1 is MNHEY and CDR2 is SVGAGI. Trimming left V 7 bases short and J 10 bases short, with 22 bases between. The CDR3 sequence: CASTRGMNGGRAFF. The CDR3 bases are TGTGCCAGCACACGGGGAATGAATGGTGGAAGAGCTTTCTTT.